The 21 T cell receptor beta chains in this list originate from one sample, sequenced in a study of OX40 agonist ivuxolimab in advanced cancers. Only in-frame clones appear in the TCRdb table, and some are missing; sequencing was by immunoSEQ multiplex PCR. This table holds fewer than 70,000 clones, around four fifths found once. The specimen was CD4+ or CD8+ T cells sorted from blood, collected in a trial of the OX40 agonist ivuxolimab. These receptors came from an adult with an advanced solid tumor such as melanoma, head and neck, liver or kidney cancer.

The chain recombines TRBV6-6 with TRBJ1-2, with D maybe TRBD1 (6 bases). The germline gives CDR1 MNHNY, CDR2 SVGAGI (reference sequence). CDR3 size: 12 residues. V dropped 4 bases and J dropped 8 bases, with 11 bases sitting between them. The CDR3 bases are TGTGCCAGCAGTTCACAGGGCAGCGGCTACACCTTC. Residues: CASSSQGSGYTF.

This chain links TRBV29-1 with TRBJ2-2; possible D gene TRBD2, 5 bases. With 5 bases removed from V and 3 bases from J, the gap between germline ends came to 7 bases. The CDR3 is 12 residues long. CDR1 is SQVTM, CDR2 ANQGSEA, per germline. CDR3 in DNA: TGCAGCGTTATGGAGGACACCGGGGAGCTGTTTTTT. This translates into CSVMEDTGELFF.

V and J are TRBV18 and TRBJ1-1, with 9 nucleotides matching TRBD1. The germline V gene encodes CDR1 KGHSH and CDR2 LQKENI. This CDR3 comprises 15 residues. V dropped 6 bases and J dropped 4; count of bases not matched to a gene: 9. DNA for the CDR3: TGTGCCAGCTCCCCGGGGACAGGGTCGGGCACTGAAGCTTTCTTT. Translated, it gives CASSPGTGSGTEAFF. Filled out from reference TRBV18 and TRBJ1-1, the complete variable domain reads NAGVMQNPRHLVRRRGQEARLRCSPMKGHSHVYWYRQLPEEGLKFMVYLQKENIIDESGMPKERFSAEFPKEGPSILRIQQVVRGDSAAYFCASSPGTGSGTEAFFGQGTRLTVV.

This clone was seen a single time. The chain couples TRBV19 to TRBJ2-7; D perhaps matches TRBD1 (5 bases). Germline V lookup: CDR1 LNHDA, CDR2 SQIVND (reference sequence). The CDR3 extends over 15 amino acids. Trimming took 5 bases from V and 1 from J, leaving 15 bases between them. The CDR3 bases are TGTGCCAGTAGTGATCCAGGGAAAGGGTCCTACGAGCAGTACTTC. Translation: CASSDPGKGSYEQYF.

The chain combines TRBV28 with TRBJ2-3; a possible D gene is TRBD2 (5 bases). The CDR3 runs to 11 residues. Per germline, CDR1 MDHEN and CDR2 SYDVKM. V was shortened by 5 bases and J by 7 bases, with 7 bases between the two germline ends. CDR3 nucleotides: TGTGCCAGCAGTGGGAGTAATACGCAGTATTTT. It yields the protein CASSGSNTQYF.

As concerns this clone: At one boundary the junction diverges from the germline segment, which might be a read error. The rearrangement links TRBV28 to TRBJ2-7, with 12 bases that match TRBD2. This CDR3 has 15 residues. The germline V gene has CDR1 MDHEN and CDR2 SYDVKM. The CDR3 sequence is CASGLVTSGGNEQYF. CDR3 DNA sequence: TGTGCCAGCGGTTTGGTGACTAGCGGGGGCAACGAGCAGTACTTC.

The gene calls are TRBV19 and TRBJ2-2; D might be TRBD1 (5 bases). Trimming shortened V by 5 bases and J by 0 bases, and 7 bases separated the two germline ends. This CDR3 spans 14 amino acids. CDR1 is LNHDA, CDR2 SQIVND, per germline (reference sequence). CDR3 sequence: CASSFRANTGELFF. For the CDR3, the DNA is TGTGCCAGTAGTTTCAGGGCGAACACCGGGGAGCTGTTTTTT.

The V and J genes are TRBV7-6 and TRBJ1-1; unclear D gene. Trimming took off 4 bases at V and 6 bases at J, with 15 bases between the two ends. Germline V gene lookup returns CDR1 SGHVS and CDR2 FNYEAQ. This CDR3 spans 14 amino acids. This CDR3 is CASSSILAAPEAFF. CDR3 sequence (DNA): TGTGCCAGCAGCTCTATTTTGGCTGCACCTGAAGCTTTCTTT.

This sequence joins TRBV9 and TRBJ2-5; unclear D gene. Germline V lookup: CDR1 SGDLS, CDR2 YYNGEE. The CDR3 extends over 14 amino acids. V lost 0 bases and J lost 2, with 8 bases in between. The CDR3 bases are TGTGCCAGCAGCGTAGGTGGCTCGCAAGAGACCCAGTACTTC. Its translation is CASSVGGSQETQYF. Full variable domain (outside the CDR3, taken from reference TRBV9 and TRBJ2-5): DSGVTQTPKHLITATGQRVTLRCSPRSGDLSVYWYQQSLDQGLQFLIQYYNGEERAKGNILERFSAQQFPDLHSELNLSSLELGDSALYFCASSVGGSQETQYFGPGTRLLVL.

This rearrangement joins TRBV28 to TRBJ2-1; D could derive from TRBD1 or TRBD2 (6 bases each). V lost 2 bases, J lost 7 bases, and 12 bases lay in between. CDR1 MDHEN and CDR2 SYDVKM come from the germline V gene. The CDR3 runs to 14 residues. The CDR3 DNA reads TGTGCCAGCAGTTTAAGGGGGGCCGGGAATGAGCAGTTCTTC. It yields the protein CASSLRGAGNEQFF.

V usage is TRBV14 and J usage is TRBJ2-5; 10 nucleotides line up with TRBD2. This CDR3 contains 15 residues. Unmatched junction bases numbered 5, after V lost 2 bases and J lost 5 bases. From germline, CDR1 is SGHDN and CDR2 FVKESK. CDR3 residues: CASSQLGSGGETQYF. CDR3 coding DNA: TGTGCCAGCAGCCAACTGGGTAGCGGGGGGGAGACCCAGTACTTC.

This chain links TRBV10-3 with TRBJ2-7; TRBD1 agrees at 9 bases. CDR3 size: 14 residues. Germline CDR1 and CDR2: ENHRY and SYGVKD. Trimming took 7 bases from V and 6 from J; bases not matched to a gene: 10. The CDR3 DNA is TGTGCCATCACGGGTGGGACAGGGATCGGCGAGCAGTACTTC. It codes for CAITGGTGIGEQYF.

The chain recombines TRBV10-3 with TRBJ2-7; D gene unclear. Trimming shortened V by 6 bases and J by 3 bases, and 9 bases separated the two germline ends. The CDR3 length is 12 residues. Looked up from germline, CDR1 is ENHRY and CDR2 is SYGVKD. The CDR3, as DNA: TGTGCCATCAGAAGACCAAACTACGAGCAGTACTTC. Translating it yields CAIRRPNYEQYF.

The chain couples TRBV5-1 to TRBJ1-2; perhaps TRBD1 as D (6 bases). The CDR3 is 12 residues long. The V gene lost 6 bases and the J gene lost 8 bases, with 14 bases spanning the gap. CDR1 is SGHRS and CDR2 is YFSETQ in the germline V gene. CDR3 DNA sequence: TGCGCCAGCACCCCACAGGGAGGCGGCTACACCTTC. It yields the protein CASTPQGGGYTF.

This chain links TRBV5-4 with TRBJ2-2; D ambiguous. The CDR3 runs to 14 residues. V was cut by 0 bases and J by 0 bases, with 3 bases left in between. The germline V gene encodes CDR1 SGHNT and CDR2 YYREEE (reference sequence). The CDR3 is CASSLGANTGELFF. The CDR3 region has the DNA TGTGCCAGCAGCTTGGGTGCGAACACCGGGGAGCTGTTTTTT.

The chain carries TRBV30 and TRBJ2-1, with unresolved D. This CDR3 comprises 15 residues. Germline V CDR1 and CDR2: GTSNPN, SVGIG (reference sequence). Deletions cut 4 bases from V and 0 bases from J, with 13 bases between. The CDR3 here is CAWTAATSSYNEQFF. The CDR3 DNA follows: TGTGCCTGGACGGCCGCAACCTCCTCCTACAATGAGCAGTTCTTC.

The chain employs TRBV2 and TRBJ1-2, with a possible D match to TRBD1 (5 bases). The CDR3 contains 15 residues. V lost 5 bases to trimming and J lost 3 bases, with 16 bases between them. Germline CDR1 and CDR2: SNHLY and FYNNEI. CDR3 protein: CASSQSRGADYGYTF. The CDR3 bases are TGTGCCAGCAGTCAATCGAGGGGCGCGGACTATGGCTACACCTTC.

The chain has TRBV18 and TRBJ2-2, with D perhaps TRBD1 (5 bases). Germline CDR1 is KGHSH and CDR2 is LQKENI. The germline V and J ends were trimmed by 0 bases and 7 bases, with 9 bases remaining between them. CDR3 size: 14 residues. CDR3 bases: TGTGCCAGCTCACCACCGGGCAGGGTCGGGGAGCTGTTTTTT. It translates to CASSPPGRVGELFF.

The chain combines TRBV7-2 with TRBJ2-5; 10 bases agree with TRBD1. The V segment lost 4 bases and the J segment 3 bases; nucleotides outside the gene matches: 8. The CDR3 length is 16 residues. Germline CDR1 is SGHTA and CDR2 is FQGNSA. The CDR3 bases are TGTGCCAGCAGCTCCTACCTTGGGACAGGGGAAGAGACCCAGTACTTC. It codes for CASSSYLGTGEETQYF.

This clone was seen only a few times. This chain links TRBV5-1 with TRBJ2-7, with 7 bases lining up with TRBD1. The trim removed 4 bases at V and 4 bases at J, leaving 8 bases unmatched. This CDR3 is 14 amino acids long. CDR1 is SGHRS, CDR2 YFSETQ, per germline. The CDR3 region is CASSPQGDGYEQYF. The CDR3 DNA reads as TGCGCCAGCAGCCCCCAGGGGGATGGGTACGAGCAGTACTTC.

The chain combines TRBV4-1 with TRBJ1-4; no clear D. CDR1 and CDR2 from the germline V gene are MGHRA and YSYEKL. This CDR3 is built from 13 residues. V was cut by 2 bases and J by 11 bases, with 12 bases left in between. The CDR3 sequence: CASSQHGGQKLFF. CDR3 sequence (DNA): TGCGCCAGCAGCCAACATGGCGGGCAGAAACTGTTTTTT.